This T cell receptor beta chain stems from a study of PD-1 blockade in classical Hodgkin lymphoma. Study results and limitations: Diversity similar to that of newly diagnosed patients was seen at baseline in complete responders.

Deletions cut 9 bases from V and 4 bases from J, with 21 bases between. The length of the CDR3 is 15 residues. CDR1 and CDR2 from the germline V gene are LNHDA and SQIVND (reference sequence). About this clone: What it binds is unknown.

Brentuximab vedotin exposure varied, and every patient relapsed after autologous stem cell transplantation. Complete response, partial response or progressive disease was each patient's best response. Sequencing used immunoSEQ multiplex PCR; TCRdb keeps in-frame clones, though not all of them. Counted here are about 46,000 clones, approximately 70% occurring once; the ten biggest clones make up about 11%. The sample here was peripheral blood mononuclear cells (PBMCs), taken at baseline. This receptor was identified in a human donor with classical Hodgkin lymphoma. This chain uses TRBV19 with TRBJ2-5, with D perhaps matching TRBD2 (6 bases). The CDR3: CASRKGQGGRETQYF. The DNA of the CDR3 is TGTGCCAGCCGGAAAGGGCAGGGAGGACGAGAGACCCAGTACTTC.